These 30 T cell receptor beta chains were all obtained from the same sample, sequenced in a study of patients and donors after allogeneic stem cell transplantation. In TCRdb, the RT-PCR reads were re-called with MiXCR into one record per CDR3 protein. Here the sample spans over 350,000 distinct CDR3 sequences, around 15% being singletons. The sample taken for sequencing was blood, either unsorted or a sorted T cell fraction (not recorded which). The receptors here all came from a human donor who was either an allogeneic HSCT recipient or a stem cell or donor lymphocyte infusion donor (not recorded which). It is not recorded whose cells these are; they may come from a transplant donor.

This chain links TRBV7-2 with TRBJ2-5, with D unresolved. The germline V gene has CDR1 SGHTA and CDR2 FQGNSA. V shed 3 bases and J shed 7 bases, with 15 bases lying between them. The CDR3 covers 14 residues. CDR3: CASSLSPAQATQYF. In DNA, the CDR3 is TGTGCCAGCAGCTTGAGCCCGGCCCAGGCGACCCAGTACTTC. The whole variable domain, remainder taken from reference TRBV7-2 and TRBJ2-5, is GAGVSQSPSNKVTEKGKDVELRCDPISGHTALYWYRQSLGQGLEFLIYFQGNSAPDKSGLPSDRFSAERTGGSVSTLTIQRTQQEDSAVYLCASSLSPAQATQYFGPGTRLLVL.

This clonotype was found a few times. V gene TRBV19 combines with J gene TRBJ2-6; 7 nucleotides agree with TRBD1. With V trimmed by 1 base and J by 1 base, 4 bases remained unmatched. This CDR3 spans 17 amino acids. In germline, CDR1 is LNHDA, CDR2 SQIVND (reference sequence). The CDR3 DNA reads TGTGCCAGTAGTATAGGGACCAGGGGGTCTGGGGCCAACGTCCTGACTTTC. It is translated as CASSIGTRGSGANVLTF.

CDR3 amino acids: CAISDRLPRREGTIYF. DNA of the CDR3: TGTGCCATCAGTGATAGGTTGCCCCGGAGGGAAGGCACCATATATTTT. V usage is TRBV10-3 and J usage is TRBJ1-3; no definite D call. V was shortened by 3 bases and J by 9 bases, with 21 bases between the two germline ends. Per germline, CDR1 ENHRY and CDR2 SYGVKD. The CDR3 is made up of 16 amino acids.

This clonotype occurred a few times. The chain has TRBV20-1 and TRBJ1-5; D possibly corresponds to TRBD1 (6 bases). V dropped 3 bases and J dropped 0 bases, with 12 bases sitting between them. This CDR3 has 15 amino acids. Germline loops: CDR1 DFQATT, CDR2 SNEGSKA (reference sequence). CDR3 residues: CSASRGSLSNQPQHF. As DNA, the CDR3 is TGCAGTGCTAGTAGGGGGTCCCTTAGCAATCAGCCCCAGCATTTT.

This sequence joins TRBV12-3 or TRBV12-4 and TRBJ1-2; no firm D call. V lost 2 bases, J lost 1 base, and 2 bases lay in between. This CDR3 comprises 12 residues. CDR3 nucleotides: TGTGCCAGCAGTTTATTTAACTATGGCTACACCTTC. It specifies CASSLFNYGYTF.

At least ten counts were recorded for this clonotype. CDR3 nucleotide sequence: TGTGCCAGCAGCTTGCGACAGGCAAGCAATCAGCCCCAGCATTTT. Translation gives CASSLRQASNQPQHF. V is TRBV7-2 and J is TRBJ1-5, with a tentative D call TRBD1 (6 bases). The CDR3 runs to 15 residues. Germline lookup yields CDR1 SGHTA and CDR2 FQGNSA. V shed 3 bases and J shed 1 base, with 10 bases lying between them.

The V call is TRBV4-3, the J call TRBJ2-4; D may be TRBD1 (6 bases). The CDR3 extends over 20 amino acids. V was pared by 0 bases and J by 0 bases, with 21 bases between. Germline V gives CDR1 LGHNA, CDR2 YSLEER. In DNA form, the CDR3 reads TGCGCCAGCAGCCAAGATCTTGCAGGGGATTTTAAACTAGCCAAAAACATTCAGTACTTC. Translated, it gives CASSQDLAGDFKLAKNIQYF.

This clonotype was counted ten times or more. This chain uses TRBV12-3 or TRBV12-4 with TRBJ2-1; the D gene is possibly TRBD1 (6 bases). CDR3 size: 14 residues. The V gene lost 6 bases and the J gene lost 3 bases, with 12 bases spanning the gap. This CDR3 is CASSFGTHYNEQFF. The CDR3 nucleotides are TGTGCCAGCAGCTTCGGGACACACTACAATGAGCAGTTCTTC.

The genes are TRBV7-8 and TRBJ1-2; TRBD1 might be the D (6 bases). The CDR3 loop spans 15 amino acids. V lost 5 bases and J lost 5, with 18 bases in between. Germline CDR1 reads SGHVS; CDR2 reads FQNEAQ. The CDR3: CASSPVQGAGYGYTF. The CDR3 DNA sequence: TGTGCCAGCAGCCCGGTACAGGGAGCAGGGTATGGCTACACCTTC.

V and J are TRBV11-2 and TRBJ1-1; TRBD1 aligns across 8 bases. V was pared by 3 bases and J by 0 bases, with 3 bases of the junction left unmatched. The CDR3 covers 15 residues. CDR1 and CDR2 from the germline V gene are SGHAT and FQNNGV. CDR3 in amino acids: CASSFPGQVNTEAFF. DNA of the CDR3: TGTGCCAGCAGCTTCCCGGGACAGGTGAACACTGAAGCTTTCTTT.

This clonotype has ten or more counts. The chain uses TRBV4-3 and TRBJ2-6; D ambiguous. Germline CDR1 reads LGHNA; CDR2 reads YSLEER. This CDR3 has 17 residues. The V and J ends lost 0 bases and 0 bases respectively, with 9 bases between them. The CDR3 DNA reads TGCGCCAGCAGCCAAGACTTGCGTACCTCTGGGGCCAACGTCCTGACTTTC. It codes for CASSQDLRTSGANVLTF.

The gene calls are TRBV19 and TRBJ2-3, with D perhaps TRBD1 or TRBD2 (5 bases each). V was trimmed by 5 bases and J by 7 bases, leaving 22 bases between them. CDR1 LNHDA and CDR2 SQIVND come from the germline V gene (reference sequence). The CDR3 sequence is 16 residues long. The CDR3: CASSSPRQRGENTQYF. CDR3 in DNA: TGTGCCAGTAGTTCTCCCCGACAGAGAGGGGAAAATACGCAGTATTTT.

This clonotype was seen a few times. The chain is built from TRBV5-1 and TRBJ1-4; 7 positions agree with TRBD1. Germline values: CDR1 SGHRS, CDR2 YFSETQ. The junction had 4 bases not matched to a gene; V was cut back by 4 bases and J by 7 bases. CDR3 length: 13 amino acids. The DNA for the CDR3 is TGCGCCAGCAGCCCGGGGGACAGTGAAAAACTGTTTTTT. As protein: CASSPGDSEKLFF.

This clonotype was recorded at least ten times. CDR3 in DNA: TGTGCCAGCAGCCTCCCGGGGGATACGCAGTATTTT. Translating it yields CASSLPGDTQYF. V gene TRBV3-1 combines with J gene TRBJ2-3; weak D call: TRBD2 (5 bases). V was trimmed by 4 bases and J by 6 bases, leaving 8 bases between them. The CDR3 totals 12 residues. CDR1 is LGHDT, CDR2 YNNKEL, per germline (reference sequence).

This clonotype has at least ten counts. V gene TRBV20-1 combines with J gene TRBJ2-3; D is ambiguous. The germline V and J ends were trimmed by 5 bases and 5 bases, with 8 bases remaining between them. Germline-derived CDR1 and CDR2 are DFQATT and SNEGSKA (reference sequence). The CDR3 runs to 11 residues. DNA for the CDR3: TGCAGTGCTGCGGCGCTAGATACGCAGTATTTT. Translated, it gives CSAAALDTQYF.

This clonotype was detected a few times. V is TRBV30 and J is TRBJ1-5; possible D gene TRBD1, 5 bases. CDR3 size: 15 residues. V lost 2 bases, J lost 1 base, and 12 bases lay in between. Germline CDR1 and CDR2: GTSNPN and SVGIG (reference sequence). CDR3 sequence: CAWSPTWDSNQPQHF. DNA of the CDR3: TGTGCCTGGAGTCCGACCTGGGACAGCAATCAGCCCCAGCATTTT.

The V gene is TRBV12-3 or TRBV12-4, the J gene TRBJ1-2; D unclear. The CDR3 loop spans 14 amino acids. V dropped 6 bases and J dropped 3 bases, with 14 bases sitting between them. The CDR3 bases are TGTGCCAGCAGCCCTCGGTCGGGCTACTATGGCTACACCTTC. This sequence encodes CASSPRSGYYGYTF.

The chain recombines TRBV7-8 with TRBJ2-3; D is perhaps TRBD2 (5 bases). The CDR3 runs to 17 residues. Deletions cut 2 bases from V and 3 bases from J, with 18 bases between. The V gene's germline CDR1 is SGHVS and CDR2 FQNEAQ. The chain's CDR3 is CASSLRRWRNRTDTQYF. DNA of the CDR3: TGTGCCAGCAGCTTAAGGCGGTGGAGGAACCGAACAGATACGCAGTATTTT.

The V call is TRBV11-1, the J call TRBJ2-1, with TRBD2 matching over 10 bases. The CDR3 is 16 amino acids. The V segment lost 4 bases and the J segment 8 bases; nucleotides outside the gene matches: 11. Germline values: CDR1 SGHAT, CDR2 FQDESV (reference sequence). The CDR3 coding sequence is TGTGCCAGCAGCTCGCCAGCGGGAGGGCCAGGGGATGAGCAGTTCTTC. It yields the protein CASSSPAGGPGDEQFF.

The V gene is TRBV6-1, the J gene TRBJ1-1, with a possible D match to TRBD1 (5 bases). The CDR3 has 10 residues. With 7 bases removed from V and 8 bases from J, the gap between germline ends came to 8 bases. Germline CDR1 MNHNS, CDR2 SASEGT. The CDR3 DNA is TGTGCCAGCATCGGGGGGGAAGCTTTCTTT. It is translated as CASIGGEAFF.

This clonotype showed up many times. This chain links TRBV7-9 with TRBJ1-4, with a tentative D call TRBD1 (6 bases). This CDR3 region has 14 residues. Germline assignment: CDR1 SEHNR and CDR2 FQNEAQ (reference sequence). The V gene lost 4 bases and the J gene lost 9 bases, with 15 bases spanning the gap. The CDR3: CASSSGQLGQKLFF. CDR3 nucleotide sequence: TGTGCCAGCAGCTCTGGACAGCTTGGACAAAAACTGTTTTTT.

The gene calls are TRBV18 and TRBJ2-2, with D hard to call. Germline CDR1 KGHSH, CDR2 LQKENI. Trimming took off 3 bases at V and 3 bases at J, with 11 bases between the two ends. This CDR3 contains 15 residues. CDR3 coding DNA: TGTGCCAGCTCACCCTATATGGGTCACACCGGGGAGCTGTTTTTT. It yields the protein CASSPYMGHTGELFF.

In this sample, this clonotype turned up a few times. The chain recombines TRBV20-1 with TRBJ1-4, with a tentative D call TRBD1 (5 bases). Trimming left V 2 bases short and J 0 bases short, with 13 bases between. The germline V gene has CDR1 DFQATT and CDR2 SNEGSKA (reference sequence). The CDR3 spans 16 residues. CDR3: CSARRFGAATNEKLFF. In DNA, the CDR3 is TGCAGTGCTAGACGCTTTGGGGCTGCAACTAATGAAAAACTGTTTTTT.

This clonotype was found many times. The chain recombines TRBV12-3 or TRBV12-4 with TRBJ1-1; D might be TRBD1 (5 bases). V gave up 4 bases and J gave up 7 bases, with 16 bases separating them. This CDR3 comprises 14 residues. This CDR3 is CASSSGRGIDEAFF. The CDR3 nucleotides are TGTGCCAGCAGTTCGGGACGGGGAATAGATGAAGCTTTCTTT.

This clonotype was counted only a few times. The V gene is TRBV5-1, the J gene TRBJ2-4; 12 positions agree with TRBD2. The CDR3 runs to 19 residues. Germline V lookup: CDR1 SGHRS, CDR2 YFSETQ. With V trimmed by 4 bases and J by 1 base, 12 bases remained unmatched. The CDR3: CASSVWASGRAGAKNIQYF. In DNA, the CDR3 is TGCGCCAGCAGCGTCTGGGCTAGCGGGAGGGCCGGGGCCAAAAACATTCAGTACTTC.

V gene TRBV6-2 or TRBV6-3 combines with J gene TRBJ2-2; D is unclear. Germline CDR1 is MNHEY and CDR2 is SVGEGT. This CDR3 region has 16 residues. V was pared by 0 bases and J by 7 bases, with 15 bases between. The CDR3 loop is CASSYSKAYLRGELFF. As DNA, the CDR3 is TGTGCCAGCAGTTACTCGAAGGCTTACCTACGCGGGGAGCTGTTTTTT.

The CDR3 region is CSARPSGRVETQYF. The CDR3 nucleotides are TGCAGTGCTAGACCTAGCGGGAGAGTGGAGACCCAGTACTTC. V usage is TRBV20-1 and J usage is TRBJ2-5, with TRBD2 identical over 10 bases. CDR1 and CDR2 (germline): DFQATT, SNEGSKA (reference sequence). With V trimmed by 2 bases and J by 5 bases, 5 bases remained unmatched. This CDR3 comprises 14 residues.

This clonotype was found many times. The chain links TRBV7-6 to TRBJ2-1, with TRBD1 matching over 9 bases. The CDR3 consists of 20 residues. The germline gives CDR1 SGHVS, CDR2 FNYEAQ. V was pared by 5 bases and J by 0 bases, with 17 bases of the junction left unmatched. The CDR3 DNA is TGTGCCAGCAGCCTAGGAAAAGGGACAGGGCATCGAAGCTCCTACAATGAGCAGTTCTTC. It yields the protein CASSLGKGTGHRSSYNEQFF.

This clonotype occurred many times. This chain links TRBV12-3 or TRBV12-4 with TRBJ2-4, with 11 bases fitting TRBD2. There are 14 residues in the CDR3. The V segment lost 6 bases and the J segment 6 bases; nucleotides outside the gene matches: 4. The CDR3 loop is CASSTGTSGNIQYF. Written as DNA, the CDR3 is TGTGCCAGCAGCACTGGGACTAGCGGAAACATTCAGTACTTC.

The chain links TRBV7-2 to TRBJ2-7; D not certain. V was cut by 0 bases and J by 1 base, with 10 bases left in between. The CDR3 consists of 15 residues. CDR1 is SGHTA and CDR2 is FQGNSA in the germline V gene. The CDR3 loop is CASSLARSLSYEQYF. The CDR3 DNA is TGTGCCAGCAGCTTAGCCAGGTCGTTATCCTACGAGCAGTACTTC.